The next 15 T cell receptor beta chains were all read from a single sample in a study of T cells in Graves' hyperthyroidism and ophthalmopathy. Amplification of TCR beta CDR3 regions was performed using RNA transcripts as template. A first-round RT-PCR of the TCR CDR3 used the HTBI primer set. TCRdb analysed the multiplex PCR reads with MiXCR anew, one entry per CDR3 protein. Here the sample spans over 650,000 distinct CDR3 sequences, around 17% being singletons. Material: blood. The receptor source for this set is a man between 18 and 29 years old with Graves' hyperthyroidism.

A few counts support this clonotype. The rearrangement joins TRBV2 to TRBJ2-7; D assignment may be TRBD1 or TRBD2 (7 bases each). Germline V CDR1 and CDR2: SNHLY, FYNNEI. The CDR3 runs to 17 residues. V was clipped by 7 bases and J by 2 bases, with 24 bases between them. For the CDR3, the DNA is TGTGCCAGCATCTTGAAGGGGGCGGGACTACTTACCTACGAGCAGTACTTC. It is translated as CASILKGAGLLTYEQYF.

This clonotype was counted at least ten times. V gene TRBV20-1 combines with J gene TRBJ2-7; tentatively, D is TRBD1 (6 bases). The CDR3 is 14 residues long. Trimming removed 5 bases at V and 4 bases at J, with 18 bases between. Germline V gene sequence: CDR1 DFQATT, CDR2 SNEGSKA (reference sequence). CDR3 sequence reads: CSAGSWGQNYEQYF. DNA of the CDR3: TGCAGTGCTGGGTCGTGGGGACAAAATTACGAGCAGTACTTC.

The chain employs TRBV13 and TRBJ2-2; TRBD1 aligns across 8 bases. V was pared by 5 bases and J by 5 bases, with 10 bases of the junction left unmatched. Germline values: CDR1 PRHDT, CDR2 FYEKMQ (reference sequence). This CDR3 comprises 16 residues. CDR3 in amino acids: CASSRLGQGVTGELFF. The CDR3 region has the DNA TGTGCCAGCAGCCGACTTGGACAGGGAGTTACCGGGGAGCTGTTTTTT.

In this sample, this clonotype turned up a few times. The CDR3 loop reads CSAQAGQETQYF. The CDR3 DNA sequence: TGCAGCGCTCAGGCCGGTCAAGAGACCCAGTACTTC. The chain couples TRBV29-1 to TRBJ2-5; D is unclear. The CDR3 length is 12 residues. The V and J ends lost 7 bases and 2 bases respectively, with 11 bases between them. The germline V gene encodes CDR1 SQVTM and CDR2 ANQGSEA. The variable domain in full, completed from reference TRBV29-1 and TRBJ2-5, reads SAVISQKPSRDICQRGTSLTIQCQVDSQVTMMFWYRQQPGQSLTLIATANQGSEATYESGFVIDKFPISRPNLTFSTLTVSNMSPEDSSIYLCSAQAGQETQYFGPGTRLLVL.

In this sample, this clonotype turned up a few times. The CDR3 region has the DNA TGTGCCAGCAGTTTTGGAGTAGACCTTGAGCAGTTCTTC. Translated, it gives CASSFGVDLEQFF. This chain joins TRBV12-3 or TRBV12-4 and TRBJ2-1; the D is unclear. V was clipped by 3 bases and J by 9 bases, with 12 bases between them. This CDR3 region has 13 residues.

The J gene is TRBJ1-5, the V gene TRBV28; TRBD1 matches 10 bases. There are 19 residues in the CDR3. Losses at the gene ends were 8 bases for V and 0 bases for J; bases not matched to a gene: 16. Germline-derived CDR1 and CDR2 are MDHEN and SYDVKM. This CDR3 reads CASPKPGQGSWYSNQPQHF. The DNA of the CDR3 is TGTGCCAGCCCAAAGCCGGGACAGGGGTCCTGGTATAGCAATCAGCCCCAGCATTTT.

This clonotype appeared many times. The V call is TRBV20-1, the J call TRBJ2-2, with no clear D. This CDR3 region has 17 residues. Germline CDR1 reads DFQATT; CDR2 reads SNEGSKA (reference sequence). Deletions cut 0 bases from V and 5 bases from J, with 19 bases between. The CDR3 protein is CSARDTEDARSTGELFF. The CDR3 DNA reads as TGCAGTGCTAGAGATACAGAAGATGCGAGGTCGACCGGGGAGCTGTTTTTT.

This clonotype was counted only a few times. Written as DNA, the CDR3 is TGTGCCAGCAGTTTCCCCGGACTAGCGGGAGGGCCTGCAGGTGAGCAGTTCTTC. Amino acids: CASSFPGLAGGPAGEQFF. The chain recombines TRBV27 with TRBJ2-1; the match to TRBD2 covers 15 bases. The CDR3 is made up of 18 amino acids. V lost 3 bases and J lost 9; bases outside the gene matches: 12. Germline V gene data show CDR1 as MNHEY and CDR2 as SMNVEV (reference sequence).

This clonotype has more than one count but fewer than ten. The genes are TRBV7-3 and TRBJ2-3; 12 bases map to TRBD2. V lost 5 bases, J lost 5 bases, and 5 bases stayed unmatched. CDR3 length equals 15 residues. Germline values: CDR1 SGHTA, CDR2 FQGTGA. The CDR3 nucleotides are TGTGCCAGCAGCCCTAGCGGGAGGGCCGTAGATACGCAGTATTTT. It translates to CASSPSGRAVDTQYF.

This clonotype has a count of ten or more. DNA of the CDR3: TGTGCCAGCAGCCAGACTAGCGGGATGCCCTACGAGCAGTACTTC. Its translation: CASSQTSGMPYEQYF. The gene calls are TRBV7-6 and TRBJ2-7; 11 bases are a match to TRBD2. J gave up 2 bases and V 5 bases, and 5 bases lay outside the gene matches. CDR3 size: 15 residues. CDR1 is SGHVS, CDR2 FNYEAQ, per germline.

Ten or more counts support this clonotype. The chain couples TRBV7-9 to TRBJ2-7; 10 bases align to TRBD2. After removal of 1 base from V and 3 bases from J, the junction contained 3 bases not matched to a gene. The CDR3 is 15 residues long. Germline V gives CDR1 SEHNR, CDR2 FQNEAQ (reference sequence). CDR3 DNA: TGTGCCAGCAGCTTAGACATAGCGGGAGGCTACGAGCAGTACTTC. It translates to CASSLDIAGGYEQYF.

This clonotype was counted at least ten times. The genes are TRBV3-1 and TRBJ2-7, with D unresolved. CDR3 length: 12 residues. V was clipped by 3 bases and J by 7 bases, with 10 bases between them. Germline CDR1 and CDR2: LGHDT and YNNKEL (reference sequence). The CDR3: CASSQTPGEQYF. CDR3 sequence (DNA): TGTGCCAGCAGCCAGACCCCCGGGGAGCAGTACTTC.

For the CDR3, the DNA is TGTGCCAGCAGGGACAGGGGAAGGCATGGCTACACCTTC. Translating gives CASRDRGRHGYTF. The chain links TRBV12-3 or TRBV12-4 to TRBJ1-2; TRBD1 agrees at 9 bases. This CDR3 comprises 13 residues. After removal of 6 bases from V and 6 bases from J, the junction contained 5 bases not matched to a gene.

The J gene is TRBJ2-2, the V gene TRBV4-2, with TRBD2 identical over 12 bases. There are 17 residues in the CDR3. Trimming took 4 bases from V and 4 from J; bases not matched to a gene: 7. Germline loops: CDR1 LGHNA, CDR2 YNFKEQ. In DNA form, the CDR3 reads TGTGCCAGCAGCCCGAGGACTAGCGGGATCCCCACCGGGGAGCTGTTTTTT. Translation: CASSPRTSGIPTGELFF.

This clonotype was recorded at least ten times. This chain connects TRBV28 to TRBJ2-1; D possibly corresponds to TRBD1 (6 bases). The germline CDR1 and CDR2 sequences are MDHEN and SYDVKM. The CDR3 consists of 11 residues. V lost 10 bases to trimming and J lost 6 bases, with 10 bases between them. The CDR3 DNA is TGTGCCACGACAGGCCCCAATGAGCAGTTCTTC. This gives the protein CATTGPNEQFF. Together with reference TRBV28 and TRBJ2-1, the CDR3 gives the full variable domain: DVKVTQSSRYLVKRTGEKVFLECVQDMDHENMFWYRQDPGLGLRLIYFSYDVKMKEKGDIPEGYSVSREKKERFSLILESASTNQTSMYLCATTGPNEQFFGPGTRLTVL.